Following are 27 T cell receptor beta chains from one sample sequenced in a study of tumor and adjacent non-tumor tissue in lung cancer. Three rounds of nested PCR, following a modified ARM-PCR protocol, produced the TCRbeta library. In TCRdb, the multiplex PCR reads were re-called with MiXCR into one record per CDR3 protein. The sample records approximately 75,000 distinct CDR3 sequences, over 70% being singletons. RNA was extracted from bulk tissue without any cell sorting. The specimen sequenced was lung tumor tissue. The receptors were sampled from a woman between 45 and 65 years old with non-small cell lung cancer.

As regards this clonotype: A much larger clone sits a single nucleotide away, making a read error possible. The rearrangement links TRBV5-1 to TRBJ2-1; D ambiguous. Trimming removed 4 bases at V and 0 bases at J, with 20 bases between. This CDR3 region has 18 residues. Looked up from germline, CDR1 is SGHRS and CDR2 is YFSETQ. The CDR3 loop reads CASSPLINEPGSYNEQFF. For the CDR3, the DNA is TGCGCCAGCAGCCCGCTTATTAACGAGCCGGGCTCCTACAATGAGCAGTTCTTC.

The chain carries TRBV4-1 and TRBJ2-7; 7 nucleotides align to TRBD2. Germline-derived CDR1 and CDR2 are MGHRA and YSYEKL. This CDR3 has 14 amino acids. After removal of 7 bases from V and 3 bases from J, the junction contained 9 bases not matched to a gene. The CDR3 sequence is CASNQDRGDYEQYF. In DNA form, the CDR3 reads TGCGCCAGCAATCAAGATCGGGGGGACTACGAGCAGTACTTC.

The chain links TRBV6-5 to TRBJ2-7; TRBD1 might be the D (5 bases). Germline V CDR1 and CDR2: MNHEY, SVGAGI. Trimming stripped 5 bases from V and 2 bases from J, with 16 bases between. The CDR3 has 15 residues. The CDR3 sequence is CASSKPRTPPYEQYF. Here the CDR3 DNA reads TGTGCCAGCAGTAAGCCCCGGACACCGCCCTACGAGCAGTACTTC.

In the case of this clonotype: The final CDR3 position lacks the conserved phenylalanine or tryptophan, pointing to a likely read error. The V call is TRBV12-3 or TRBV12-4, the J call TRBJ2-7; D call uncertain. V gave up 8 bases and J gave up 6 bases, with 23 bases separating them. This CDR3 region has 15 residues. CDR3 sequence: CASPLIGGQYVEQYI. As DNA, the CDR3 is TGTGCCAGCCCCTTAATCGGCGGTCAGTACGTCGAGCAGTACATC.

This clonotype has just a few counts. The germline gene is not matched at one end of the junction; a read error may be the cause. The chain has TRBV11-1 and TRBJ2-1; 16 bases fit TRBD2. The CDR3 runs 14 residues. CDR1 and CDR2 from the germline V gene are SGHAT and FQDESV (reference sequence). In DNA, the CDR3 is TGTGTCAGCAGCTTGGGACTAGCGGGAGGGTTGCAGTTCTTC. This codes for CVSSLGLAGGLQFF.

Regarding this clonotype: At one of its ends the junction is not consistent with the germline gene, which may arise from a read error. V and J are TRBV29-1 and TRBJ2-3; D possibly matches TRBD1 or TRBD2 (6 bases each). Germline V CDR1 and CDR2: SQVTM, ANQGSEA. The CDR3 has 17 residues. The chain's CDR3 is CSVVERRGGRNADTQYF. In nucleotides, the CDR3 is TGCAGCGTTGTTGAGCGTCGTGGGGGGCGTAACGCAGATACTCAGTATTTT.

On this clonotype itself: A junction end diverges from the germline sequence, so it may reflect a read error. The chain carries TRBV6-1 and TRBJ1-1; 7 bases are shared with TRBD1. The CDR3 sequence is 13 residues long. Germline V CDR1 and CDR2: MNHNS, SASEGT. DNA of the CDR3: TGCGCCAACAGTCCCGGGACAGAGTACAAAGCTTTCTTT. Translated: CANSPGTEYKAFF.

Notes on this clonotype: A much larger clone differs by one base, so this may be a read error. V gene TRBV20-1 combines with J gene TRBJ2-1; possible D gene TRBD2, 5 bases. Trimming removed 5 bases at V and 2 bases at J, with 16 bases between. CDR1 is DFQATT, CDR2 SNEGSKA, per germline (reference sequence). The CDR3 is 15 residues long. CDR3 loop: CSAQNSSGAYNEQFF. In nucleotides, the CDR3 is TGCAGTGCTCAGAATAGCAGCGGCGCCTACAATGAGCAGTTCTTC.

Of note for this clonotype: Given a much more abundant clone one base away, this may be a read error. This rearrangement joins TRBV28 to TRBJ2-5; 10 bases align to TRBD2. The germline V gene encodes CDR1 MDHEN and CDR2 SYDVKM. The CDR3 is made up of 14 amino acids. CDR3 sequence: CASRGTSDRETKYF. CDR3 nucleotide sequence: TGTGCCAGCAGGGGGACTAGCGATAGAGAGACCAAGTACTTC.

This clonotype was recorded once. The rearrangement joins TRBV11-2 to TRBJ2-1; D uncertain. Germline loops: CDR1 SGHAT, CDR2 FQNNGV. V was trimmed by 3 bases and J by 15 bases, leaving 21 bases between them. This CDR3 region has 14 residues. CDR3 region: CASSFCSADNGLFF. The DNA of the CDR3 is TGTGCCAGCAGCTTTTGCAGTGCCGACAATGGGCTGTTCTTC. The variable domain in full, with the rest retrieved from reference TRBV11-2 and TRBJ2-1, is EAGVAQSPRYKIIEKRQSVAFWCNPISGHATLYWYQQILGQGPKLLIQFQNNGVVDDSQLPKDRFSAERLKGVDSTLKIQPAKLEDSAVYLCASSFCSADNGLFFGPGTRLTVL.

This clonotype was found once. The chain joins TRBV11-2 to TRBJ2-5; D call uncertain. The J call may be in error: the DNA end matches TRBJ2-1 better. The CDR3 is made up of 12 amino acids. CDR1 SGHAT and CDR2 FQNNGV come from the germline V gene. The chain's CDR3 is CASSLVQEIQFF. CDR3 coding DNA: TGTGCCAGCAGCTTAGTTCAAGAGATCCAGTTCTTC.

The chain uses TRBV6-5 and TRBJ2-7; tentatively, D is TRBD1 (6 bases). Germline V gene data show CDR1 as MNHEY and CDR2 as SVGAGI. The CDR3 runs to 14 residues. V was pared by 2 bases and J by 6 bases, with 14 bases between. CDR3 bases: TGTGCCAGCAGTTACCCGGGACATGGGATCGAGCAGTACTTC. This gives the protein CASSYPGHGIEQYF.

This clonotype occurred a few times. The chain joins TRBV29-1 to TRBJ2-7; 9 bases map to TRBD1. The CDR3 covers 15 residues. CDR1 is SQVTM, CDR2 ANQGSEA, per germline. With 5 bases clipped from V and 1 base from J, the junction kept 9 bases outside the gene matches. This CDR3 is CSVILSDRGSYEQYF. CDR3 bases: TGCAGCGTTATACTCTCGGACAGGGGATCCTACGAGCAGTACTTC.

On this clonotype: At one boundary the junction diverges from the germline segment, which might be a read error. The rearrangement uses TRBV4-1 and TRBJ1-2; 8 bases map to TRBD1. The CDR3 extends over 15 amino acids. The V gene's germline CDR1 is MGHRA and CDR2 YSYEKL. CDR3 loop: CASCQESGGGRGYTF. The CDR3 nucleotides read TGCGCCAGCTGCCAAGAGTCAGGGGGCGGTAGGGGCTACACCTTC.

Concerning this clonotype itself: As the CDR3 is not closed by the conserved phenylalanine or tryptophan, this likely results from a read error. The J gene is TRBJ1-1, the V gene TRBV6-1; tentative D call: TRBD1 (6 bases). Trimming shortened V by 6 bases and J by 6 bases, and 14 bases separated the two germline ends. Germline CDR1 and CDR2: MNHNS and SASEGT. This CDR3 has 13 residues. The CDR3 bases are TGTGCCAGCAGGAGGGGGACACCCTCTGAAGCTTTCTCT. Its protein is CASRRGTPSEAFS.

The V call is TRBV5-1, the J call TRBJ2-1; TRBD2 matches 7 bases. This CDR3 is built from 15 residues. V shed 2 bases and J 5 bases; nucleotides not matched to a gene: 7. Germline lookup yields CDR1 SGHRS and CDR2 YFSETQ. In DNA, the CDR3 is TGCGCCAGCAGCTTACCAACGGGAGGAGACAATGAGCAGTTCTTC. Residues: CASSLPTGGDNEQFF.

On this clonotype: The junction shows a germline mismatch at one end, possibly a read error. The chain uses TRBV11-2 and TRBJ2-7; 7 bases are a match to TRBD1. Germline CDR1 and CDR2: SGHAT and FQNNGV. CDR3 length: 14 residues. In DNA, the CDR3 is TGTGCCAGCAACGTAGTTAGGGACAGCCACGAGCAGTGCTTC. Protein product: CASNVVRDSHEQCF. Based on the CDR3 plus reference TRBV11-2 and TRBJ2-7, the full variable domain is EAGVAQSPRYKIIEKRQSVAFWCNPISGHATLYWYQQILGQGPKLLIQFQNNGVVDDSQLPKDRFSAERLKGVDSTLKIQPAKLEDSAVYLCASNVVRDSHEQCFGPGTRLTVT.

Details on this clonotype: At one end the junction does not follow the germline gene, possibly because of a read error. The chain couples TRBV5-1 to TRBJ2-5; 14 nucleotides align to TRBD2. There are 17 residues in the CDR3. Looked up from germline, CDR1 is SGHRS and CDR2 is YFSETQ. In DNA form, the CDR3 reads TGCGCCAGCAGCACTGGACTAGCGGGAGGATCAGGGGAGACCCAGTACTTT. This codes for CASSTGLAGGSGETQYF.

As regards this clonotype: One junction end does not reproduce the germline sequence, and a read error may be involved. The V gene is TRBV28, the J gene TRBJ2-2, with D maybe TRBD2 (6 bases). This CDR3 is built from 14 residues. Per the germline V gene, CDR1 is MDHEN and CDR2 is SYDVKM. The CDR3 sequence: CASILIRESGELLF. CDR3 nucleotide sequence: TGTGCCAGCATCTTGATTCGGGAGTCGGGGGAGCTGTTATTT.

As regards this clonotype: A junction boundary mismatches the germline segment, possibly from a read error. The chain combines TRBV4-1 with TRBJ2-2, with 9 bases identical to TRBD1. In germline, CDR1 is MGHRA, CDR2 YSYEKL. The CDR3 length is 15 residues. CDR3 in amino acids: CTSSLRQGEGGELFF. DNA of the CDR3: TGCACCAGCAGCCTCCGACAGGGGGAGGGCGGTGAGCTGTTTTTT.

To note about this clonotype: A much larger clone is a single base away; this may be a read error. This chain uses TRBV20-1 with TRBJ2-1, with D hard to call. The J call may be wrong; the DNA end is better matched by TRBJ2-7. This CDR3 region has 14 residues. Germline V gene lookup returns CDR1 DFQATT and CDR2 SNEGSKA (reference sequence). CDR3 in DNA: TGCAGTGCCGTAATAGAGGTAGCCGACAATGAGCAGTACTTC. It encodes CSAVIEVADNEQYF.

This clonotype has only one observation. The junction departs from the called germline gene at one end, perhaps through a read error. J is TRBJ2-7 and V is TRBV29-1; D might be TRBD2 (6 bases). The CDR3 is 14 residues long. From germline, CDR1 is SQVTM and CDR2 ANQGSEA. The CDR3 DNA sequence: TGCGGCGTTGAGGAGACTAGGAGCTCCTACGAGCAATACTTC. Translation gives CGVEETRSSYEQYF.

The table lists this clonotype with a count of one. Compared with germline, one end of the junction differs, possibly owing to a read error. The chain carries TRBV10-3 and TRBJ2-3, with a possible D match to TRBD2 (7 bases). Per germline, CDR1 ENHRY and CDR2 SYGVKD. The CDR3 sequence is 15 residues long. CDR3 sequence reads: CVISAASRGADTQYF. The DNA of the CDR3 is TGTGTCATCAGCGCGGCCTCCCGGGGGGCTGATACGCAGTATTTT.

This clonotype was seen only a few times. It is likely a read error, because the conserved phenylalanine at the end of the CDR3 is missing. V is TRBV29-1 and J is TRBJ1-1; D perhaps matches TRBD1 (6 bases). Trimming pared 6 bases from V and 4 bases from J, leaving 12 bases between. Per the germline V gene, CDR1 is SQVTM and CDR2 is ANQGSEA. This CDR3 region has 12 residues. The CDR3 DNA follows: TGCAGCGTCCTTGGACAGTCCACTGAAGCTTTCTTA. Translation gives CSVLGQSTEAFL.

On this clonotype: At one end, the junction sequence differs from germline, possibly due to a read error. The chain joins TRBV28 to TRBJ2-2; TRBD2 matches 9 bases. In germline, CDR1 is MDHEN, CDR2 SYDVKM. The CDR3 contains 14 residues. This CDR3 reads CVSSRTSATGELFF. The CDR3 DNA sequence: TGTGTCAGCAGTCGGACTAGCGCTACCGGGGAGCTGTTTTTT.

The V call is TRBV6-2 or TRBV6-3, the J call TRBJ2-2; D gene uncertain. V lost 8 bases and J 6 bases, leaving 13 bases between the germline ends. The CDR3 consists of 13 residues. CDR1 is MNHEY and CDR2 is SVGEGT in the germline V gene. CDR3 amino acids: CASETTKAGELFF. Here the CDR3 DNA reads TGTGCCAGCGAAACAACGAAGGCCGGGGAGCTGTTTTTT.

About this clonotype: One end of the junction is discordant with germline, which a read error may explain. V is TRBV12-3 or TRBV12-4 and J is TRBJ2-7; D might be TRBD2 (7 bases). The CDR3 consists of 15 residues. CDR3 DNA: TGTGTCAGCAGTTTAAGTGTGGGAGGGGGCTACGAGCAGTACTTC. This codes for CVSSLSVGGGYEQYF.